This entry lists 20 T cell receptor beta chains sequenced from one sample in a study of T cells in Graves' hyperthyroidism and ophthalmopathy (dated by TCRdb to between 2019 and 2020). Library prep was done by multiplex PCR. TCRdb shows the sequencer as Illumina HiSeq 2000. The TCR beta CDR3 regions were amplified from RNA transcripts. The first round of RT-PCR for the TCR CDR3 was performed with the HTBI primer set and the Qiagen OneStep RT-PCR kit. TCRdb's own reprocessing of the public reads used fastp at Q25 and MiXCR and kept productive beta chains. CDR3 protein duplicates are merged, each entry listing the most common genes and DNA. The sample has 700,000 or so distinct CDR3 sequences on record, about 16% of them singletons. The ten top clones hold under 8.5% of the sample. What was sequenced was blood. These receptor sequences come from a man aged 18 to 29 with Graves' hyperthyroidism.

There are many counts of this clonotype. The J gene is TRBJ2-7, the V gene TRBV6-1, with 9 bases lining up with TRBD1. V lost 2 bases and J lost 2; bases outside the gene matches: 7. The CDR3 is 16 residues long. The germline V gene has CDR1 MNHNS and CDR2 SASEGT. The CDR3 sequence: CASSEPGQGRPYEQYF. The CDR3 region has the DNA TGTGCCAGCAGTGAACCGGGACAGGGTCGACCCTACGAGCAGTACTTC.

This clonotype was recorded many times. The chain couples TRBV20-1 to TRBJ1-5; unclear D gene. Trimming shortened V by 3 bases and J by 5 bases, and 11 bases separated the two germline ends. Looked up from germline, CDR1 is DFQATT and CDR2 is SNEGSKA (reference sequence). The CDR3 runs to 13 residues. CDR3 sequence (DNA): TGCAGTGCTAGCGGGCAGAATGATCAGCCCCAGCATTTT. It specifies CSASGQNDQPQHF.

This clonotype was detected ten times or more. The chain combines TRBV7-9 with TRBJ2-7, with a weak D call TRBD1 (6 bases). This CDR3 contains 13 residues. The ends were cut back, 6 bases at V and 3 bases at J, with 12 bases in the middle. CDR1 and CDR2 (germline): SEHNR, FQNEAQ (reference sequence). CDR3 amino acids: CASSLGQFYEQYF. CDR3 sequence (DNA): TGTGCCAGCAGTCTCGGACAGTTCTACGAGCAGTACTTC.

This clonotype has just a few counts. This chain links TRBV27 with TRBJ2-3; D ambiguous. The CDR3 loop spans 13 amino acids. Germline-derived CDR1 and CDR2 are MNHEY and SMNVEV (reference sequence). The V and J ends lost 6 bases and 9 bases respectively, with 16 bases between them. In DNA, the CDR3 is TGTGCCAGCAGCCCTCTCCTCCGGGCGACGCAGTATTTT. This gives the protein CASSPLLRATQYF.

At least ten counts were recorded for this clonotype. V usage is TRBV30 and J usage is TRBJ2-1; TRBD1 matches at 7 bases. The length of the CDR3 is 13 residues. Germline V gives CDR1 GTSNPN, CDR2 SVGIG (reference sequence). V gave up 3 bases and J gave up 6 bases; unmatched junction bases: 5. DNA for the CDR3: TGTGCCTGGAGGGAGACAGGGTTCAATGAGCAGTTCTTC. As protein: CAWRETGFNEQFF.

The chain joins TRBV29-1 to TRBJ1-4; D may be TRBD1 (5 bases). CDR3 length equals 13 residues. V was pared by 3 bases and J by 8 bases, with 13 bases between. CDR1 SQVTM and CDR2 ANQGSEA come from the germline V gene. The CDR3 bases are TGCAGCGTTGACCCGGGGCTTGGGGAAAAACTGTTTTTT. Protein sequence: CSVDPGLGEKLFF.

This clonotype was seen ten or more times. The chain has TRBV29-1 and TRBJ2-7, with D maybe TRBD2 (5 bases). CDR3 length equals 12 residues. In germline, CDR1 is SQVTM, CDR2 ANQGSEA. V lost 7 bases and J 2 bases, leaving 12 bases between the germline ends. The CDR3 is CSGKTGTYEQYF. In DNA form, the CDR3 reads TGCAGCGGGAAGACGGGAACCTACGAGCAGTACTTC.

In regard to this clonotype: A clone one base away is much larger, so this may be a read error. The rearrangement links TRBV5-8 to TRBJ1-1; unclear D gene. Germline CDR1 reads SGHTS; CDR2 reads YDEGEE. The CDR3 has 13 residues. DNA of the CDR3: TGTGCCAGCGGCTTGTTTGCGGGCTTGGAAGCTTTCTTT. Translated, it gives CASGLFAGLEAFF.

This clonotype was observed once. A much larger clone lies a single base off, so this may be a read error. CDR3 protein: CASLAGWNEQFF. The CDR3 bases are TGTGCCAGCTTGGCCGGTTGGAATGAGCAGTTCTTC. This chain uses TRBV18 with TRBJ2-1; D uncertain. The CDR3 sequence is 12 residues long. Germline V gene lookup returns CDR1 KGHSH and CDR2 LQKENI. With 7 bases removed from V and 7 bases from J, the gap between germline ends came to 11 bases.

V gene TRBV7-6 combines with J gene TRBJ2-3; 7 bases are a match to TRBD2. Trimming at V came to 4 bases and at J to 0 bases, leaving 10 bases not matched to a gene. CDR1 is SGHVS, CDR2 FNYEAQ, per germline. CDR3 length: 17 residues. This CDR3 is CASSSPVGGSSTDTQYF. In DNA form, the CDR3 reads TGTGCCAGCAGCTCCCCGGTCGGCGGGAGTAGCACAGATACGCAGTATTTT.

This clonotype was detected a few times. The V and J genes are TRBV7-2 and TRBJ2-3, with TRBD2 matching over 11 bases. In germline, CDR1 is SGHTA, CDR2 FQGNSA. CDR3 length: 16 amino acids. The V gene end was trimmed by 5 bases and the J gene end by 5 bases; junction bases not matched to a gene: 9. CDR3: CASSRHSGRDGDTQYF. The CDR3 DNA reads TGTGCCAGCAGCCGCCATAGCGGGAGGGACGGAGATACGCAGTATTTT.

This rearrangement joins TRBV11-1 to TRBJ2-3; 9 bases agree with TRBD2. The V gene end was trimmed by 5 bases and the J gene end by 5 bases; junction bases not matched to a gene: 11. CDR3 length: 16 amino acids. CDR1 is SGHAT, CDR2 FQDESV, per germline (reference sequence). The CDR3 sequence: CASSLKGLAVEDTQYF. CDR3 DNA sequence: TGTGCCAGCAGCCTAAAGGGACTAGCTGTAGAAGATACGCAGTATTTT.

Regarding this clonotype: Given a much more abundant clone one base away, this may be a read error. The chain joins TRBV20-1 to TRBJ2-7; D is undetermined. The CDR3 has 11 amino acids. Per the germline V gene, CDR1 is DFQATT and CDR2 is SNEGSKA (reference sequence). V lost 6 bases and J 7 bases, leaving 13 bases between the germline ends. In nucleotides, the CDR3 is TGCAGTGCCGGAGCCGCCCTGGAGCAGTACTTC. It yields the protein CSAGAALEQYF.

This clonotype was counted only a few times. The chain joins TRBV2 to TRBJ1-5; D unresolved. From germline, CDR1 is SNHLY and CDR2 FYNNEI. This CDR3 has 15 amino acids. Deletions cut 5 bases from V and 0 bases from J, with 11 bases between. The CDR3 is CASSLSRNSNQPQHF. The CDR3 DNA follows: TGTGCCAGCAGTTTATCCAGGAATAGCAATCAGCCCCAGCATTTT.

This clonotype was recorded at least ten times. This rearrangement joins TRBV28 to TRBJ2-3; weak D call: TRBD2 (5 bases). CDR1 is MDHEN and CDR2 is SYDVKM in the germline V gene. The CDR3 is 14 residues long. The V end lost 8 bases, the J end lost 3 bases, and 15 bases lay between the germline ends. CDR3 nucleotide sequence: TGTGCCAGCTTTCGGATCGGCGGGACAGATACGCAGTATTTT. It specifies CASFRIGGTDTQYF.

The gene calls are TRBV6-1 and TRBJ2-5, with 9 bases matching TRBD1. V was clipped by 2 bases and J by 2 bases; unmatched bases: 6. The CDR3 is 16 amino acids. The germline V gene has CDR1 MNHNS and CDR2 SASEGT. The CDR3 sequence is CASSEIRGTGQETQYF. In DNA form, the CDR3 reads TGTGCCAGCAGTGAAATCAGGGGGACAGGGCAAGAGACCCAGTACTTC.

The chain is built from TRBV4-1 and TRBJ2-5, with TRBD1 as a possible D gene (6 bases). The V and J ends lost 0 bases and 5 bases respectively, with 13 bases between them. The CDR3 length is 15 residues. CDR1 and CDR2 from the germline V gene are MGHRA and YSYEKL. In DNA form, the CDR3 reads TGCGCCAGCAGCCAAGATAAGGGGGACGGGGAGACCCAGTACTTC. Its translation: CASSQDKGDGETQYF.

There are a few counts of this clonotype. J is TRBJ2-7 and V is TRBV12-3 or TRBV12-4; the D gene could be TRBD1 or TRBD2 (6 bases each). The CDR3 spans 13 residues. V lost 5 bases and J 6 bases, leaving 14 bases between the germline ends. The CDR3, as DNA: TGTGCCAGCAGTACGACAGGAGGGGCCGAGCAGTACTTC. It yields the protein CASSTTGGAEQYF.

V usage is TRBV2 and J usage is TRBJ2-1, with 8 bases lining up with TRBD1. Germline V lookup: CDR1 SNHLY, CDR2 FYNNEI. V gave up 3 bases and J gave up 0 bases; unmatched junction bases: 10. The CDR3 loop spans 18 amino acids. In DNA, the CDR3 is TGTGCCAGCAGTGATCTTTCTAGACAGGGGAGCTCCTACAATGAGCAGTTCTTC. This gives the protein CASSDLSRQGSSYNEQFF.

This chain joins TRBV29-1 and TRBJ2-5; D is ambiguous. The germline gives CDR1 SQVTM, CDR2 ANQGSEA. The CDR3 totals 13 residues. Trimming pared 2 bases from V and 5 bases from J, leaving 12 bases between. As DNA, the CDR3 is TGCAGCGTTGAACTTACGCATACCGAGACCCAGTACTTC. Protein sequence: CSVELTHTETQYF.